Listed below are T cell receptor beta chains from one sample, sequenced in a study of cytomegalovirus exposure and HLA in healthy donors. The method was immunoSEQ multiplex PCR; TCRdb's version includes in-frame clones alone and lacks a portion of them. The data hold 180,000 or so clones, with 82% observed a single time. Sample: PBMCs. These receptors were taken from a man in his forties or fifties in good health and CMV-seronegative. Each CDR3 is given with its conserved first and last residue. D genes are given only for firm matches. Size is stated for part of the rows, as once, few or many counts, or as a class when the clone is expanded.

size	V	D	J	CDR3	DNA
-	TRBV28	TRBD1	TRBJ1-2	CASSTPRGPYGYTF	TGTGCCAGCAGCACACCCAGGGGGCCCTATGGCTACACCTTC
-	TRBV11-3	TRBD1	TRBJ1-1	CASSLGQGQGRTNTEAFF	TGTGCCAGCAGCTTAGGCCAGGGACAGGGAAGAACGAACACTGAAGCTTTCTTT
-	TRBV19	-	TRBJ1-5	CASNPGGGQPQHF	TGTGCCAGTAATCCTGGAGGTGGACAGCCCCAGCATTTT
once	TRBV11-3	TRBD2	TRBJ2-2	CASSPPSGLAGAGELFF	TGTGCCAGCAGCCCCCCCTCGGGACTAGCGGGAGCCGGGGAGCTGTTTTTT
-	TRBV2	TRBD1	TRBJ1-1	CASRGQLTNTEAFF	TGTGCCAGCAGGGGACAGCTAACGAACACTGAAGCTTTCTTT
-	TRBV28	-	TRBJ2-2	CASSLFSTGGSNTGELFF	TGTGCCAGCAGTTTGTTCTCGACAGGAGGTTCGAACACCGGGGAGCTGTTTTTT
-	TRBV9	-	TRBJ2-7	CASSVGGVGSYEQYF	TGTGCCAGCAGCGTTGGAGGGGTCGGCTCCTACGAGCAGTACTTC
-	TRBV6-5	TRBD1	TRBJ2-5	CASSYDRVVRETQYF	TGTGCCAGCAGTTACGACAGGGTGGTTAGAGAGACCCAGTACTTC
-	TRBV6-5	-	TRBJ1-1	CASRRRVSEAFF	TGTGCCAGCAGACGCAGGGTATCTGAAGCTTTCTTT
-	TRBV7-8	TRBD1	TRBJ1-2	CASSLDRQGYTF	TGTGCCAGCAGCTTGGACAGGCAGGGCTACACCTTC
-	TRBV9	TRBD1	TRBJ1-1	CASSVSGTGESTEAFF	TGTGCCAGCAGCGTATCCGGGACAGGGGAGAGCACTGAAGCTTTCTTT
-	TRBV28	-	TRBJ1-1	CASSFGGVYTEAFF	TGTGCCAGCAGTTTCGGGGGGGTGTACACTGAAGCTTTCTTT
once	TRBV19	-	TRBJ2-2	CASSHPGAGVNTGELFF	TGTGCCAGTAGTCACCCGGGGGCGGGGGTGAACACCGGGGAGCTGTTTTTT
-	TRBV7-2	-	TRBJ1-2	CASSPLRDNYGYTF	TGTGCCAGCAGCCCCCTCCGGGACAATTATGGCTACACCTTC
-	TRBV5-1	-	TRBJ1-3	CASSSSGQGGNTIYF	TGCGCCAGCAGCTCCTCGGGTCAGGGTGGAAACACCATATATTTT
-	TRBV5-1	-	TRBJ1-4	CASSWVGVNEKLFF	TGCGCCAGCAGCTGGGTGGGAGTTAATGAAAAACTGTTTTTT
-	TRBV4-3	-	TRBJ2-2	CASSQDFGGIGGELFF	TGCGCCAGCAGCCAAGATTTTGGCGGGATAGGCGGGGAGCTGTTTTTT
-	TRBV7-2	TRBD2	TRBJ2-7	CASRERLAGAYEQYF	TGTGCCAGCAGGGAACGACTAGCGGGTGCCTACGAGCAGTACTTC
-	TRBV27	-	TRBJ1-5	CASSEYNQPQHF	TGTGCCAGCAGTGAGTACAATCAGCCCCAGCATTTT
-	TRBV7-9	-	TRBJ2-7	CATAGQNYEQYF	TGTGCCACCGCGGGACAGAACTACGAGCAGTACTTC
-	TRBV9	-	TRBJ2-7	CASSVGQGHSYEQYF	TGTGCCAGCAGCGTAGGCCAGGGGCATTCCTACGAGCAGTACTTC
-	TRBV19	TRBD1	TRBJ1-2	CASSSGQAYGYTF	TGTGCCAGTAGTAGTGGACAGGCCTATGGCTACACCTTC
-	TRBV28	TRBD2	TRBJ2-1	CASSLRDYRVSSYNEQFF	TGTGCCAGCAGTTTACGGGACTACCGAGTCAGCTCCTACAATGAGCAGTTCTTC
-	TRBV11-2	-	TRBJ2-2	CASSLTGPNTGELFF	TGTGCCAGCAGCTTAACAGGGCCGAACACCGGGGAGCTGTTTTTT
-	TRBV28	TRBD1	TRBJ1-1	CASSLFDQGGNTEAFF	TGTGCCAGCAGTTTATTTGACCAGGGGGGTAACACTGAAGCTTTCTTT
-	TRBV27	-	TRBJ1-1	CASSLLNRDEAFF	TGTGCCAGCAGTTTATTGAACAGGGATGAAGCTTTCTTT
few	TRBV15	-	TRBJ1-5	CATSSPQFNQPQHF	TGTGCCACCAGCAGTCCCCAGTTCAATCAGCCCCAGCATTTT
few	TRBV21-1	-	TRBJ2-7	CASSTCSEREGHPSSSYEQYF	TGTGCCAGCAGCACTTGCTCTGAGCGGGAGGGCCACCCCTCCAGCTCCTACGAGCAGTACTTC
-	TRBV28	-	TRBJ1-1	CASSPLNGNRANTEAFF	TGTGCCAGCAGTCCACTTAATGGGAACAGGGCGAACACTGAAGCTTTCTTT
-	TRBV18	TRBD1	TRBJ1-2	CASSLDRARYTF	TGTGCCAGCTCCTTGGACAGGGCTCGCTACACCTTC
-	TRBV30	TRBD1	TRBJ1-2	CAWSDRGRKGYTF	TGTGCCTGGAGTGACAGGGGGCGGAAGGGCTACACCTTC
-	TRBV9	-	TRBJ2-1	CASSVVGGRYNEQFF	TGTGCCAGCAGCGTAGTGGGGGGGCGATACAATGAGCAGTTCTTC
-	TRBV5-5	-	TRBJ1-1	CASSFQNTEAFF	TGTGCCAGCAGCTTCCAGAACACTGAAGCTTTCTTT
-	TRBV28	-	TRBJ1-1	CASTPGGGERAFF	TGTGCCAGCACCCCGGGTGGGGGGGAGAGGGCTTTCTTT
-	TRBV28	-	TRBJ1-4	CASGGLLEKLFF	TGTGCCAGCGGGGGCCTTTTGGAAAAACTGTTTTTT
-	TRBV19	-	TRBJ2-7	CASSIGGQGEQYF	TGTGCCAGTAGTATAGGGGGCCAAGGGGAGCAGTACTTC
-	TRBV7-8	-	TRBJ2-7	CASSLYTGSSYEQYF	TGTGCCAGCAGCTTATATACAGGTAGCTCCTACGAGCAGTACTTC
-	TRBV2	TRBD1	TRBJ1-4	CATYRGLNEKLFF	TGTGCCACGTACAGGGGTTTGAATGAAAAACTGTTTTTT
-	TRBV9	TRBD2	TRBJ2-5	CASSVGGGGLQETQYF	TGTGCCAGCAGCGTAGGAGGCGGGGGGCTCCAAGAGACCCAGTACTTC
once	TRBV30	-	TRBJ2-4	CAWNFPTPHSQGTKNIQYF	TGTGCCTGGAATTTCCCCACGCCGCACAGTCAAGGAACCAAAAACATTCAGTACTTC
once	TRBV5-1	TRBD2	TRBJ2-3	CASSLGLAGPLSTDTQYF	TGCGCCAGCAGCTTGGGGCTAGCGGGGCCCCTTAGCACAGATACGCAGTATTTT
once	TRBV2	TRBD2	TRBJ2-2	CASTLALAGRTGELFF	TGTGCCAGCACCCTCGCCCTAGCGGGGCGGACCGGGGAGCTGTTTTTT
-	TRBV28	TRBD1	TRBJ2-5	CASTLTGGEETQYF	TGTGCCAGCACCTTGACAGGGGGAGAAGAGACCCAGTACTTC
-	TRBV6-5	TRBD1	TRBJ2-1	CASGSLRDRENEQFF	TGTGCCAGCGGTTCGCTGCGTGACAGGGAGAATGAGCAGTTCTTC
-	TRBV6-5	-	TRBJ2-1	CASAVRSYNEQFF	TGTGCCAGCGCTGTCAGGTCCTACAATGAGCAGTTCTTC
-	TRBV5-1	TRBD1	TRBJ1-5	CASSFGTDSNQPQHF	TGCGCCAGCAGCTTCGGGACAGATAGCAATCAGCCCCAGCATTTT
-	TRBV11-1	-	TRBJ1-2	CASSLAGADYGYTF	TGTGCCAGCAGCTTGGCAGGGGCGGACTATGGCTACACCTTC
-	TRBV28	-	TRBJ2-3	CASSLGHSTDTQYF	TGTGCCAGCAGTTTGGGGCATAGCACAGATACGCAGTATTTT
-	TRBV6-5	-	TRBJ2-1	CASSLTGRGSYNEQFF	TGTGCCAGCAGTTTAACCGGGCGGGGTTCCTACAATGAGCAGTTCTTC
-	TRBV20-1	TRBD1	TRBJ2-7	CSALDRGEQYF	TGCAGTGCGCTCGACAGGGGCGAGCAGTACTTC
once	TRBV20-1	-	TRBJ2-5	CSASPKETQYF	TGCAGTGCTAGCCCTAAAGAGACCCAGTACTTC
-	TRBV14	TRBD1	TRBJ1-2	CASSQLGQGHGYTF	TGTGCCAGCAGCCAATTGGGACAGGGCCACGGCTACACCTTC
-	TRBV11-3	-	TRBJ1-6	CASSLDLNRCISDSPLHF	TGTGCCAGCAGCTTAGATTTAAACAGGTGTATTAGTGATTCACCCCTCCACTTT
-	TRBV7-8	TRBD1	TRBJ2-3	CASSAGTGQVTQYF	TGTGCCAGCAGCGCCGGGACAGGGCAGGTTACGCAGTATTTT
-	TRBV11-3	-	TRBJ2-3	CASSPQGFSTDTQYF	TGTGCCAGCAGCCCCCAGGGGTTTAGCACAGATACGCAGTATTTT
-	TRBV7-6	TRBD2	TRBJ2-3	CASSASGGRADTQYF	TGTGCCAGCAGCGCATCGGGGGGGCGGGCAGATACGCAGTATTTT
-	TRBV28	-	TRBJ1-5	CASSLGGINQPQHF	TGTGCCAGCAGCCTAGGGGGAATCAATCAGCCCCAGCATTTT
-	TRBV30	-	TRBJ2-3	CAWKKMASTDTQYF	TGTGCCTGGAAAAAGATGGCCTCCACAGATACGCAGTATTTT
-	TRBV5-1	TRBD1	TRBJ2-2	CASSLKGQGLPGELFF	TGCGCCAGCAGCTTGAAGGGACAGGGGTTACCCGGGGAGCTGTTTTTT